This T cell receptor beta chain was sequenced in a study of T-cell reconstitution after alpha-beta-depleted transplantation in children. Broader study findings: From surviving recipient T cells and thymic progenitors came the high day-60 TCRbeta diversity observed in some patients. As was reported, about two months after transplant, alpha-beta T cells came from several hundred expanded graft clones.

This clonotype was counted a few times. Its antigen is as yet unknown. There are 15 residues in the CDR3. Between the trimmed V and J ends, which lost 8 bases and 5 bases, there was a span of 20 bases. Germline CDR1 and CDR2: MRHNA and SNTAGT. Unique molecular identifiers were incorporated into the prepared TCRbeta library. Each CDR3 protein is one row after TCRdb ran MiXCR on the PCR reads. This sample yields hundreds of thousands of distinct CDR3 sequences, of which roughly a sixth are seen a single time; 35% to 50% belongs to the top ten. This chain links TRBV6-4 with TRBJ2-3; D unclear. Sequencing used PBMCs, mostly from graft donor cells, obtained 360 days after TCRalphabeta/CD19-depleted stem cell transplant. The receptor comes from a male patient aged 2-15 years who had a stem cell transplant for acute lymphoblastic leukemia, so the T cells may come from the graft donor. CDR3 amino acids: CASRFSGSPKDTQYF. The CDR3 nucleotides read TGTGCCAGCCGCTTCTCGGGCAGCCCCAAAGATACGCAGTATTTT.